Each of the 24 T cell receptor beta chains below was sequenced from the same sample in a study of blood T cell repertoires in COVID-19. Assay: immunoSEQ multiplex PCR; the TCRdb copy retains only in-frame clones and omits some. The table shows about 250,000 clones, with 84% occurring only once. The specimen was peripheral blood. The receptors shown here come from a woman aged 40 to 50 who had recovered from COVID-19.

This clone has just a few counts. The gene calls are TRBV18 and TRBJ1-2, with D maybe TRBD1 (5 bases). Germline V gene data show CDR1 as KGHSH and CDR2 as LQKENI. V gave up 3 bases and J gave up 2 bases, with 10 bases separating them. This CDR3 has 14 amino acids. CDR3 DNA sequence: TGTGCCAGCTCACCCACAGACAGAAACTATGGCTACACCTTC. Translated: CASSPTDRNYGYTF.

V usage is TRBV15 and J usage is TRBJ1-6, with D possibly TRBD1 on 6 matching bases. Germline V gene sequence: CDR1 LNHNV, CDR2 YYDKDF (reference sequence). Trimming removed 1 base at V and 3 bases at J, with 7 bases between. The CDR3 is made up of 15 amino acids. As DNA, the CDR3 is TGTGCCACCAGCAGAGTGACAGGCTATAATTCACCCCTCCACTTT. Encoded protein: CATSRVTGYNSPLHF.

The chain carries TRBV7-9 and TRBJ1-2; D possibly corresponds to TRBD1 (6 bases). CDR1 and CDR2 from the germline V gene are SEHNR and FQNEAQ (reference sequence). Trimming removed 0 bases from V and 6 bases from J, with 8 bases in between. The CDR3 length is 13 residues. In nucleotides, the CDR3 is TGTGCCAGCAGCTTAGCCCAGGGGAATGGCTACACCTTC. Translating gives CASSLAQGNGYTF.

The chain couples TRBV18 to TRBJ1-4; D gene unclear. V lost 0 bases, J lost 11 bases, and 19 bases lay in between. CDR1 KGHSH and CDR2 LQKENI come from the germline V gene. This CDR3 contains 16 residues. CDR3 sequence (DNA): TGTGCCAGCTCACCACCTAGTTCCACCTACCGAGGGAAACTGTTTTTT. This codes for CASSPPSSTYRGKLFF. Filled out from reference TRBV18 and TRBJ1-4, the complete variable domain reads NAGVMQNPRHLVRRRGQEARLRCSPMKGHSHVYWYRQLPEEGLKFMVYLQKENIIDESGMPKERFSAEFPKEGPSILRIQQVVRGDSAAYFCASSPPSSTYRGKLFFGSGTQLSVL.

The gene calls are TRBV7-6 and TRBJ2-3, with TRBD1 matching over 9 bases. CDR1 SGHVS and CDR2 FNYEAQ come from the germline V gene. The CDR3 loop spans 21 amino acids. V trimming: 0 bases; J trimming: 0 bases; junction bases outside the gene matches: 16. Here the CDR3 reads CASSLAVGQGPYRYSTDTQYF. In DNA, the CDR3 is TGTGCCAGCAGCTTAGCAGTAGGACAGGGGCCCTACCGATACAGCACAGATACGCAGTATTTT.

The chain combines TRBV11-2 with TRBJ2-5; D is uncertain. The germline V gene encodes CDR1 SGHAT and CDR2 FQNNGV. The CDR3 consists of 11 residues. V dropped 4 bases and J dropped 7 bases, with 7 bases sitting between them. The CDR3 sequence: CASSSSMTQYF. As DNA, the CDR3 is TGTGCCAGCAGCTCATCCATGACCCAGTACTTC.

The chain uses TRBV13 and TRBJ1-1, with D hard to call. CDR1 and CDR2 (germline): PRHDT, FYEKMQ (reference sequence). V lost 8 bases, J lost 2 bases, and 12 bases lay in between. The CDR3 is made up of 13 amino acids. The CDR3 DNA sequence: TGTGCCAGCGGAGCGGAGGCCAACACTGAAGCTTTCTTT. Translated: CASGAEANTEAFF.

The CDR3 DNA reads as TGCAGCGGAGAGGGCCCAGAGACCCAGTACTTC. It specifies CSGEGPETQYF. The chain uses TRBV29-1 and TRBJ2-5; possible D gene TRBD2, 5 bases. The CDR3 contains 11 residues. Trimming shortened V by 7 bases and J by 4 bases, and 10 bases separated the two germline ends. Germline-derived CDR1 and CDR2 are SQVTM and ANQGSEA.

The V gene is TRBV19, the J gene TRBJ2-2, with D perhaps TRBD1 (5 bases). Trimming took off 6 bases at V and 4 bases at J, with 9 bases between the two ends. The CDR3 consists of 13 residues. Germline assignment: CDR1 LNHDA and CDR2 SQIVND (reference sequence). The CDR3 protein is CASRGRVTGELFF. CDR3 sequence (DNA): TGTGCCAGTAGGGGCAGGGTCACCGGGGAGCTGTTTTTT.

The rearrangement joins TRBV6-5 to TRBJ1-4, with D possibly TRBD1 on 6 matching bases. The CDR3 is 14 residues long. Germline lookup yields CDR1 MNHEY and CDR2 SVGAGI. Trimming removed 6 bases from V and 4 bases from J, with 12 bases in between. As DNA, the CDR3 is TGTGCCAGCAGCGCTGAGGGGGTTAATGAAAAACTGTTTTTT. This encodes CASSAEGVNEKLFF.

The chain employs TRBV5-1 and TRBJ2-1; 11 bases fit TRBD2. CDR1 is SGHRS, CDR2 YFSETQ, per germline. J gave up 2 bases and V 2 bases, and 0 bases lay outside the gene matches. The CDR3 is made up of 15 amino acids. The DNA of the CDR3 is TGCGCCAGCAGCTTACTAGCGGGGGCCTACAATGAGCAGTTCTTC. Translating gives CASSLLAGAYNEQFF.

CDR3 loop: CASKGVRNTEAFF. In nucleotides, the CDR3 is TGTGCCAGCAAAGGGGTGAGGAACACTGAAGCTTTCTTT. This chain joins TRBV28 and TRBJ1-1; possibly TRBD1 for D (5 bases). V was trimmed by 7 bases and J by 1 base, leaving 10 bases between them. CDR3 length: 13 residues. Germline CDR1 MDHEN, CDR2 SYDVKM.

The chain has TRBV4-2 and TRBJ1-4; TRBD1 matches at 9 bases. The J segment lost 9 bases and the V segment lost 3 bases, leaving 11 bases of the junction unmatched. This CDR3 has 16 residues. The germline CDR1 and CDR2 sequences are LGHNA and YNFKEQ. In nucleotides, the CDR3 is TGTGCCAGCAGCCAGGAACCGGGACAGGGCTTGCAAAAACTGTTTTTT. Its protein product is CASSQEPGQGLQKLFF.

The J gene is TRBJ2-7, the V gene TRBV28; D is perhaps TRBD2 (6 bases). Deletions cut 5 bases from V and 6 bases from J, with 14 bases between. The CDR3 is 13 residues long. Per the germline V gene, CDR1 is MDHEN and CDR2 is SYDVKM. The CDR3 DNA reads TGTGCCAGCAGTCCAGGACTACCTCCCGAGCAGTACTTC. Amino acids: CASSPGLPPEQYF.

DNA for the CDR3: TGCGCCAGCAGCCAAAACCCGGGACAGGTTGACTACGAGCAGTACTTC. Amino acid sequence: CASSQNPGQVDYEQYF. V is TRBV4-1 and J is TRBJ2-7, with 8 bases identical to TRBD1. CDR1 and CDR2 from the germline V gene are MGHRA and YSYEKL. The CDR3 covers 16 residues. The ends lost 2 bases at V and 3 bases at J; junction bases unmatched: 9.

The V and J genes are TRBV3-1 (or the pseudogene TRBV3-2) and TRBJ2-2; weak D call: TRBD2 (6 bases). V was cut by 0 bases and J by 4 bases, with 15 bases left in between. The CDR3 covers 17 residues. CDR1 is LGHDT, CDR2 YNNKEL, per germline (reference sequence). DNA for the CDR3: TGTGCCAGCAGCCAAGATTTGGAGGGTACGGCCACCGGGGAGCTGTTTTTT. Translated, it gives CASSQDLEGTATGELFF.

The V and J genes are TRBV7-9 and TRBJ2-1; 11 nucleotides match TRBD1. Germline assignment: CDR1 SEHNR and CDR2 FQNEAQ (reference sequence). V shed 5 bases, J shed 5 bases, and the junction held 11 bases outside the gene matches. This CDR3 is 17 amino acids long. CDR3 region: CASSLPGQGVVNNEQFF. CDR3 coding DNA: TGTGCCAGCAGCCTACCGGGACAGGGGGTCGTAAACAATGAGCAGTTCTTC.

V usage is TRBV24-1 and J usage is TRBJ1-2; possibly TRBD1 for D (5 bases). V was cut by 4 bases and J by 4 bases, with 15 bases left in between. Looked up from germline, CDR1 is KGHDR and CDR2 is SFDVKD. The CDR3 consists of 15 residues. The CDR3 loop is CATSDPSGGAYGYTF. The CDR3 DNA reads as TGTGCCACCAGTGACCCTTCGGGGGGTGCCTATGGCTACACCTTC.

The CDR3 DNA reads as TGTGCCAGCAGTTTAAAGGGAGATAGCACAGATACGCAGTATTTT. Protein: CASSLKGDSTDTQYF. V is TRBV28 and J is TRBJ2-3; a weak D match, TRBD2 (5 bases). Germline V gene data show CDR1 as MDHEN and CDR2 as SYDVKM. The ends were cut back, 2 bases at V and 0 bases at J, with 9 bases in the middle. This CDR3 has 15 residues.

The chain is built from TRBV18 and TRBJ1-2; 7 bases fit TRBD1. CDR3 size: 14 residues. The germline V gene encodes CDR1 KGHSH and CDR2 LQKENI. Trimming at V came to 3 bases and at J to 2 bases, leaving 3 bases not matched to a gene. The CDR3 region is CASSPGQTNYGYTF. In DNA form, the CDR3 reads TGTGCCAGCTCACCGGGACAGACCAACTATGGCTACACCTTC.

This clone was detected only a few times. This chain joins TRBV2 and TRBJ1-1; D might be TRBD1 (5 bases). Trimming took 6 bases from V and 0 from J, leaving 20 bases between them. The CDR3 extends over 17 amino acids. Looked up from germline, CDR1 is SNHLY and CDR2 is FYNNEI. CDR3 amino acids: CASSGPSGSPMNTEAFF. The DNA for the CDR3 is TGTGCCAGCAGCGGACCTTCAGGGTCCCCCATGAACACTGAAGCTTTCTTT.

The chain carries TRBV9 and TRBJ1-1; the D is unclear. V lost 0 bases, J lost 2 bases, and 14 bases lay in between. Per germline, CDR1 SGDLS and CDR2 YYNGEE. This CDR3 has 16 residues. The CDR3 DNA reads TGTGCCAGCAGCGTAGCCCCCTCTGTAATCAACACTGAAGCTTTCTTT. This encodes CASSVAPSVINTEAFF.

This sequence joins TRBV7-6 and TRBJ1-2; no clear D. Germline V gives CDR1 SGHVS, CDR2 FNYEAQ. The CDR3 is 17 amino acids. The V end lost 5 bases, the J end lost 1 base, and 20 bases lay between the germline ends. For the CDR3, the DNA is TGTGCCAGCAGCCCGAACCCCGGACGGCGGGTTAACTATGGCTACACCTTC. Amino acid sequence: CASSPNPGRRVNYGYTF.

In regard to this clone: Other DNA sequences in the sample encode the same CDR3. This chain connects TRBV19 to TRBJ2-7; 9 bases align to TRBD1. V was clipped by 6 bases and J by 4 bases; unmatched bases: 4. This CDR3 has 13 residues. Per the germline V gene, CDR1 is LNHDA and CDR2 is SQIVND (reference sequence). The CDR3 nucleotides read TGTGCCAGTAGCCGGGACAGGGATTACGAGCAGTACTTC. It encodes CASSRDRDYEQYF.